The entry below describes one TCR beta chain. The data derive from a study of PD-1 blockade in classical Hodgkin lymphoma. Study-wide context: A 3 mg/kg intravenous dose of nivolumab was received by patients every 2 weeks.

Trimming took 3 bases from V and 5 from J; bases not matched to a gene: 2. CDR3 length: 14 residues. Germline V CDR1 and CDR2: SNHLY, FYNNEI. TCRdb's table, derived via immunoSEQ multiplex PCR, lists solely in-frame clones and lacks some. The table has several thousand clones, around 90% seen once. Indicated time point: cycle 4 day 1 (C4D1), after 6 weeks of nivolumab. In every patient, relapse followed autologous stem cell transplantation, while exposure to brentuximab vedotin differed. The sequenced sample was peripheral blood mononuclear cells (PBMCs), obtained before the fourth cycle of nivolumab. The sequence was collected from a human donor with classical Hodgkin lymphoma. V usage is TRBV2 and J usage is TRBJ1-4, with 8 bases that match TRBD1. The CDR3 reads CASSDTGGNEKLFF. DNA for the CDR3: TGTGCCAGCAGTGATACAGGGGGGAATGAAAAACTGTTTTTT.